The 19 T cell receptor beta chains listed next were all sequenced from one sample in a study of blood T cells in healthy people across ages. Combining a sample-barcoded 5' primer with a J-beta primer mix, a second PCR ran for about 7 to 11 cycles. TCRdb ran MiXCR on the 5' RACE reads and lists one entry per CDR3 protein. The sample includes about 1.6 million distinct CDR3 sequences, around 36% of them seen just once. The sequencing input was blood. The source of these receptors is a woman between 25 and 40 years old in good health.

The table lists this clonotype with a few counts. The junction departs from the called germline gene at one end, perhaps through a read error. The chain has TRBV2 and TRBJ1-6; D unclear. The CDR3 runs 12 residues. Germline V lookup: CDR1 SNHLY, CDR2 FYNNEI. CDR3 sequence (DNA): TGTGCCAGCAGCCAGAATAATTCACCCCCCCACTTT. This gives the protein CASSQNNSPPHF.

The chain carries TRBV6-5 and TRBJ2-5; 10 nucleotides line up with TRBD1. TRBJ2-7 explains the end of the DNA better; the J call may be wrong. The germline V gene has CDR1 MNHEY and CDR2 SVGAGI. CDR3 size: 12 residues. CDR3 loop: CASRRDRGEQYF. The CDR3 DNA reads TGTGCCAGCAGGAGGGACAGGGGCGAGCAGTACTTC.

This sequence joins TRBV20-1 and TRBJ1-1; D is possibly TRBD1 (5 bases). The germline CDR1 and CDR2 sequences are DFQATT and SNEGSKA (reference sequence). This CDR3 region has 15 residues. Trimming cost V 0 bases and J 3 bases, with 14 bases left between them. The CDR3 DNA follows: TGCAGTGCTAGAGATCAAAGGGGAGGCGACACTGAAGCTTTCTTT. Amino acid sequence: CSARDQRGGDTEAFF.

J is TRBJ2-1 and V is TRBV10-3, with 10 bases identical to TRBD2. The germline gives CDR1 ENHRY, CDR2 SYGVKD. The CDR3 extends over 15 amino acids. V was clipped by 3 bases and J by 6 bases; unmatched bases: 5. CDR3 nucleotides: TGTGCCATCAGTGAAGGAGCGGGAGGGCGCAATGAGCAGTTCTTC. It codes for CAISEGAGGRNEQFF.

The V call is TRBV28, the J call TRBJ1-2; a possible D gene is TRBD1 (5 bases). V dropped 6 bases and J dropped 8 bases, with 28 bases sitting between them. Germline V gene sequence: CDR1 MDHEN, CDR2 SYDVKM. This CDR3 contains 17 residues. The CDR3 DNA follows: TGTGCCAGCAGACCCGGCGGGACGGAGGCCCCTTGGGGAGGCTACACCTTC. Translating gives CASRPGGTEAPWGGYTF.

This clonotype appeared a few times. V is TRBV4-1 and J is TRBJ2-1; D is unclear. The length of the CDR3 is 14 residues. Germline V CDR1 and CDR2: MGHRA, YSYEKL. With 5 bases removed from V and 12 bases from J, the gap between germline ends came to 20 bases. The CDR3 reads CASSSQRLPYGQFF. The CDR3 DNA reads TGCGCCAGCAGCTCCCAGAGGCTCCCCTACGGGCAGTTCTTC.

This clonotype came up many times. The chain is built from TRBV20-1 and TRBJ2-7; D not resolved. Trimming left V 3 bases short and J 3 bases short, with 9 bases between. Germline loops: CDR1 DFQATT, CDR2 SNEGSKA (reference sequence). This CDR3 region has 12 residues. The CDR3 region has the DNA TGCAGTGCTAGGACCGAGAACTACGAGCAGTACTTC. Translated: CSARTENYEQYF.

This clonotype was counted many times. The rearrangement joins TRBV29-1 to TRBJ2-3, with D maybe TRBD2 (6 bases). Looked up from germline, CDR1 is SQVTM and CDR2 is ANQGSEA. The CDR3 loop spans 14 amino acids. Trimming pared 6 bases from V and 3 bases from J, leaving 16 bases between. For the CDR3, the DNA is TGCAGCGTCGCCGCTCGCGGGGCGACAGATACGCAGTATTTT. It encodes CSVAARGATDTQYF.

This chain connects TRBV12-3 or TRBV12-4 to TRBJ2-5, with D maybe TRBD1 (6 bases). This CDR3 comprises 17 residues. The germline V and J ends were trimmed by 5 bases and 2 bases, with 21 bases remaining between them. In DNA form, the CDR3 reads TGTGCCAGCAGTCCCGCCCCAGGGGACGCCATTCAAGAGACCCAGTACTTC. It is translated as CASSPAPGDAIQETQYF.

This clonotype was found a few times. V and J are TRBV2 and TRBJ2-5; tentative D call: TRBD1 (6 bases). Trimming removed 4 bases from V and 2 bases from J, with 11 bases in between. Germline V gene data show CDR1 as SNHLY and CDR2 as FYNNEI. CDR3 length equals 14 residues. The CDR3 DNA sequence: TGTGCCAGCAGTGTGGGGGCCCTACAAGAGACCCAGTACTTC. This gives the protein CASSVGALQETQYF.

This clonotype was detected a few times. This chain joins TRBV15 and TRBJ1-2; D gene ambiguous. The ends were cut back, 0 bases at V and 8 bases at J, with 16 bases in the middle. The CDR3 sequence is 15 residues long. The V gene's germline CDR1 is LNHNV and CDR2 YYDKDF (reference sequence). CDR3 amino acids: CATSRDKVRAQGYTF. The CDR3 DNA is TGTGCCACCAGCAGAGATAAGGTTAGGGCCCAGGGCTACACCTTC.

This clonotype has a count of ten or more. The CDR3 here is CASSQDRGRTQYF. CDR3 DNA: TGCGCCAGCAGCCAAGACAGGGGTAGGACCCAGTACTTC. The chain has TRBV4-1 and TRBJ2-5; D perhaps matches TRBD1 (6 bases). This CDR3 region has 13 residues. CDR1 is MGHRA and CDR2 is YSYEKL in the germline V gene. Between the trimmed V and J ends, which lost 0 bases and 7 bases, there was a span of 9 bases.

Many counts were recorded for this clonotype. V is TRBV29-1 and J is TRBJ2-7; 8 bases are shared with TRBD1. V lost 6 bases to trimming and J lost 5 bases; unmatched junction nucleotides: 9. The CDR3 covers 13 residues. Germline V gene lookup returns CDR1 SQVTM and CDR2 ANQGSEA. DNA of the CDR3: TGCAGCGTAATGACAGGGGCTGCCCACGAGCAGTACTTC. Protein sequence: CSVMTGAAHEQYF.

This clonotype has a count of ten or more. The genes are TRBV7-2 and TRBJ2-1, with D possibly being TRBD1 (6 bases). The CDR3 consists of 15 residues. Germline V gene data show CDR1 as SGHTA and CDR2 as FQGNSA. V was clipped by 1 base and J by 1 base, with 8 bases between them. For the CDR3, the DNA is TGTGCCAGCAGCTTAGAAGGACAGTCCTACAATGAGCAGTTCTTC. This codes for CASSLEGQSYNEQFF. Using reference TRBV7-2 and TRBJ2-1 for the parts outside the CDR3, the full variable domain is GAGVSQSPSNKVTEKGKDVELRCDPISGHTALYWYRQSLGQGLEFLIYFQGNSAPDKSGLPSDRFSAERTGGSVSTLTIQRTQQEDSAVYLCASSLEGQSYNEQFFGPGTRLTVL.

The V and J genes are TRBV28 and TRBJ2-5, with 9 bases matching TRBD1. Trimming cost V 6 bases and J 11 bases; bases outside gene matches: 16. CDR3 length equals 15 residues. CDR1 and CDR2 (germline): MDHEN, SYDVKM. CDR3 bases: TGTGCCAGCAGGCAGGACAGGGGCAGTGGGGGGGAGCAGTACTTC. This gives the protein CASRQDRGSGGEQYF. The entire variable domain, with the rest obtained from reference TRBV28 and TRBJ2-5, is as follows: DVKVTQSSRYLVKRTGEKVFLECVQDMDHENMFWYRQDPGLGLRLIYFSYDVKMKEKGDIPEGYSVSREKKERFSLILESASTNQTSMYLCASRQDRGSGGEQYFGPGTRLLVL.

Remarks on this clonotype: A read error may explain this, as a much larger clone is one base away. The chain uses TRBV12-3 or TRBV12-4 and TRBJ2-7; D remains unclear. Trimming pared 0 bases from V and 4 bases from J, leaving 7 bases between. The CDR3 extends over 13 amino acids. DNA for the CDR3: TGTGCCAGCAGTTTAGCGCAAAGGTACGAGCAGTACTTC. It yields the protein CASSLAQRYEQYF.

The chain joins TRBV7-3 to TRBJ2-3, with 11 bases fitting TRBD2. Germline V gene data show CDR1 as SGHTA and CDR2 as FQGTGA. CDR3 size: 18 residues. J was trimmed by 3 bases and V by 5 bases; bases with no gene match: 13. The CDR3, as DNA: TGTGCCAGCAGCGAGGGGCTAGCGGGAGGAGTTGGGACAGATACGCAGTATTTT. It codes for CASSEGLAGGVGTDTQYF.

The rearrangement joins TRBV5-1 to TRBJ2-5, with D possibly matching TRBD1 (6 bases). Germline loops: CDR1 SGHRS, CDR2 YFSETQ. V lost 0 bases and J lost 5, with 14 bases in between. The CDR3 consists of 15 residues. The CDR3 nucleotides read TGCGCCAGCAGCTTGGTTCCCCACAGGGCCGAGACCCAGTACTTC. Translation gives CASSLVPHRAETQYF.

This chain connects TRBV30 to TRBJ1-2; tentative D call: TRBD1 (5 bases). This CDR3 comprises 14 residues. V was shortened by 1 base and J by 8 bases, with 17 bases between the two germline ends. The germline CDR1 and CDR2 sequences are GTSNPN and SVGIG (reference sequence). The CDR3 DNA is TGTGCCTGGAGTGCTACAGGAGGCCGTCGGGGCTACACCTTC. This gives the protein CAWSATGGRRGYTF.